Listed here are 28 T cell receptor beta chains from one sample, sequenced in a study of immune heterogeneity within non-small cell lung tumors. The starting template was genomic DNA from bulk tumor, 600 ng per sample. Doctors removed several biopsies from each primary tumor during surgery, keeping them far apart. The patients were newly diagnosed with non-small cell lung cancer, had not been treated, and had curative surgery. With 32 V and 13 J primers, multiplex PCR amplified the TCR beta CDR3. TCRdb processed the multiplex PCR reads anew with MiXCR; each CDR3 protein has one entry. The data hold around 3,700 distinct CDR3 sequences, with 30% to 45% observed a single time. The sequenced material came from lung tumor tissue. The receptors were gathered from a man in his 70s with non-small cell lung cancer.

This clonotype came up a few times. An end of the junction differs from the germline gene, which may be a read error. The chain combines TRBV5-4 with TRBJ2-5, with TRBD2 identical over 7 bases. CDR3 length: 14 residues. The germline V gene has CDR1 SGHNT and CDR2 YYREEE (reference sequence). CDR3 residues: CASSLASGRETRYF. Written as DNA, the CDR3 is TGTGCCAGCAGCTTGGCTAGCGGACGGGAGACCCGGTACTTC.

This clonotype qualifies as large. The CDR3 loop reads CASRGQGLTGYTF. The CDR3 nucleotides are TGTGCCAGCAGGGGACAGGGGCTTACGGGCTACACCTTC. The chain recombines TRBV28 with TRBJ1-2, with 10 positions matching TRBD1. Germline CDR1 is MDHEN and CDR2 is SYDVKM. This CDR3 comprises 13 residues. Trimming at V came to 6 bases and at J to 8 bases, leaving 6 bases not matched to a gene.

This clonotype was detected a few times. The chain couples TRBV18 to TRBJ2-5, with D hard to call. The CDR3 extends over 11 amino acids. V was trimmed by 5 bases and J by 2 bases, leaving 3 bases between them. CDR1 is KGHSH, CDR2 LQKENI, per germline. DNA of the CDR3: TGTGCCAGCTCAAGACAAGAGACCCAGTACTTC. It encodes CASSRQETQYF. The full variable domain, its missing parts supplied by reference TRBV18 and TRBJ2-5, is NAGVMQNPRHLVRRRGQEARLRCSPMKGHSHVYWYRQLPEEGLKFMVYLQKENIIDESGMPKERFSAEFPKEGPSILRIQQVVRGDSAAYFCASSRQETQYFGPGTRLLVL.

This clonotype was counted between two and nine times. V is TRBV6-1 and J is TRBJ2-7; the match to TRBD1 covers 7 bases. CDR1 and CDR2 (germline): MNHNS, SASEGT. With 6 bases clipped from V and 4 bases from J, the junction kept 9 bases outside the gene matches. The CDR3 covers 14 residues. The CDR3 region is CASRRGDRVYEQYF. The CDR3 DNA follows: TGTGCCAGCAGACGGGGAGACAGGGTTTACGAGCAGTACTTC.

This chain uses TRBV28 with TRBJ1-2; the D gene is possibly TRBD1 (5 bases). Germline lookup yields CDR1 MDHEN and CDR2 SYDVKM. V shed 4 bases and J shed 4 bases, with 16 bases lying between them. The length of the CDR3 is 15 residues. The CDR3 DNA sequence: TGTGCCAGCAGTTCCCCCGGGACCCCAGGCTATGGCTACACCTTC. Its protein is CASSSPGTPGYGYTF.

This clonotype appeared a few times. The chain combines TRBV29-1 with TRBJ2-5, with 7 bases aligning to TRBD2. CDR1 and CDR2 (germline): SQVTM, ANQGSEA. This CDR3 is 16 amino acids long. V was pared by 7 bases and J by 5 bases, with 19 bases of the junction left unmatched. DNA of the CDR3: TGCAGCGCCGAGCGACGGGGGGAGGGCCGCTGGGAGACCCAGTACTTC. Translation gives CSAERRGEGRWETQYF.

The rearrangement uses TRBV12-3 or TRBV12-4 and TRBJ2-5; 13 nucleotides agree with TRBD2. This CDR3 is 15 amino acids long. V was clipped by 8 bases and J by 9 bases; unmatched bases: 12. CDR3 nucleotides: TGTGCCAGCCAGCCAACTAGCGGGGGGGGCGGGGCCCAGTACTTC. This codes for CASQPTSGGGGAQYF.

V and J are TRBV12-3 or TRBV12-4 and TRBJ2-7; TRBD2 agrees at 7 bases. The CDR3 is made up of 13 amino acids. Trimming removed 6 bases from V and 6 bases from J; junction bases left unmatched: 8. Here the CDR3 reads CASRGLSRFEQYF. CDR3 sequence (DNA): TGTGCCAGCAGGGGACTATCGCGATTCGAGCAGTACTTC.

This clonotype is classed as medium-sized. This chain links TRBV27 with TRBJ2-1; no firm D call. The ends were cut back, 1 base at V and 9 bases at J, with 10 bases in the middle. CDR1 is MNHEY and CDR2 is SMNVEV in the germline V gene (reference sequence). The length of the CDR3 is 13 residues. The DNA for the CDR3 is TGTGCCAGCAGTTTATATAGCAGTCGTGAGCAGTTCTTC. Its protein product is CASSLYSSREQFF.

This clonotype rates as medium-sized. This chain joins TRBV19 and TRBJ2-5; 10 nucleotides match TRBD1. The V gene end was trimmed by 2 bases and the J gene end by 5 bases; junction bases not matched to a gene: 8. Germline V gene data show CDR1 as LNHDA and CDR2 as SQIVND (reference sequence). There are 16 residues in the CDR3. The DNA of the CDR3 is TGTGCCAGTAGTATACTTCCTGGACAGGGGGGGGAGACCCAGTACTTC. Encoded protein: CASSILPGQGGETQYF.

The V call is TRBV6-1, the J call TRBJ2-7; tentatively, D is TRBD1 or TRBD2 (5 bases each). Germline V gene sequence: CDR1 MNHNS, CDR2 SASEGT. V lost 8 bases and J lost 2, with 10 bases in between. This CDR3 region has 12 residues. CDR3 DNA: TGTGCCAGCTCCATGGGACCCTACGAGCAGTACTTC. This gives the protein CASSMGPYEQYF.

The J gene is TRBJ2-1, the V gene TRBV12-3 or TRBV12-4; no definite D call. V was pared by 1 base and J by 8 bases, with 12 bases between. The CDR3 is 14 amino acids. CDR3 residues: CASSLDRRAHEQFF. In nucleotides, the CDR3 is TGTGCCAGCAGTTTAGATCGACGGGCACATGAGCAGTTCTTC.

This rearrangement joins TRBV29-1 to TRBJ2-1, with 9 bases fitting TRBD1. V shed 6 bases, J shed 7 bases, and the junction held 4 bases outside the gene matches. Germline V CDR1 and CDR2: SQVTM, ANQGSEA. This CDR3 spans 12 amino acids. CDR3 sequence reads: CSVRQGGNEQFF. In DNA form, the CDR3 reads TGCAGCGTCCGACAGGGGGGAAATGAGCAGTTCTTC.

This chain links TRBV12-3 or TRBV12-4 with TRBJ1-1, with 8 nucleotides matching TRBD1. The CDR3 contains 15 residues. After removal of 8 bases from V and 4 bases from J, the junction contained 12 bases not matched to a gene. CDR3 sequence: CASGQGFSSFTEAFF. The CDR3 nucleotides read TGTGCCAGCGGACAGGGCTTTAGTAGCTTCACTGAAGCTTTCTTT.

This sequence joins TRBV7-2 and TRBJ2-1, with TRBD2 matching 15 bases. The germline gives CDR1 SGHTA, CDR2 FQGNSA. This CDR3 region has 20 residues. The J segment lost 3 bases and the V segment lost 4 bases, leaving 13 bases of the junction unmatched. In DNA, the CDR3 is TGTGCCAGCAGCTACGGGACTAGCGGGAGGTACCGAATTTTCTACAATGAGCAGTTCTTC. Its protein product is CASSYGTSGRYRIFYNEQFF.

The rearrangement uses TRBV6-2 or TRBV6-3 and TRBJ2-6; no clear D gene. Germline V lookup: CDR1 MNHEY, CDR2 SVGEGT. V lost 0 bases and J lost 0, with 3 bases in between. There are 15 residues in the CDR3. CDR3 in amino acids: CASSYSSSGANVLTF. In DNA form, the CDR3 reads TGTGCCAGCAGTTACTCCAGCTCTGGGGCCAACGTCCTGACTTTC.

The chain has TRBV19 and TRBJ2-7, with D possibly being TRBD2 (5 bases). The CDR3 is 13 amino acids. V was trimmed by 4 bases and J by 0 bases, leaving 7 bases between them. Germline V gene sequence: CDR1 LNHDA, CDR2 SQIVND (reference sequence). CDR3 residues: CASSTSGSYEQYF. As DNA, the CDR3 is TGTGCCAGTAGTACGAGCGGCTCCTACGAGCAGTACTTC.

CDR3 protein: CASRRLAGVYNEQFF. The CDR3 DNA is TGTGCCAGCAGGCGACTAGCGGGAGTTTACAATGAGCAGTTCTTC. The rearrangement links TRBV2 to TRBJ2-1; 12 bases line up with TRBD2. This CDR3 comprises 15 residues. Per germline, CDR1 SNHLY and CDR2 FYNNEI. J gave up 4 bases and V 6 bases, and 4 bases lay outside the gene matches.

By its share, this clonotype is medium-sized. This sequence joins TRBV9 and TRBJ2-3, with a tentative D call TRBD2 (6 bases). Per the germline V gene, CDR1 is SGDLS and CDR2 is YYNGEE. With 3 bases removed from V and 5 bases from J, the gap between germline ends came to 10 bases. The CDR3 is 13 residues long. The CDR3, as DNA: TGTGCCAGCAGCGGGCGGAGGGAAGATACGCAGTATTTT. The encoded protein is CASSGRREDTQYF.

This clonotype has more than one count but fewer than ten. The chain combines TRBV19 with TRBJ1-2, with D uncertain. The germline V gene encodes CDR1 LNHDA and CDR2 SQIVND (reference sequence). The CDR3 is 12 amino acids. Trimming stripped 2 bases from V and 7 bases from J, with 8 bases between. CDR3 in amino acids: CASSISERGYTF. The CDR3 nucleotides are TGTGCCAGTAGTATATCGGAACGTGGCTACACCTTC.

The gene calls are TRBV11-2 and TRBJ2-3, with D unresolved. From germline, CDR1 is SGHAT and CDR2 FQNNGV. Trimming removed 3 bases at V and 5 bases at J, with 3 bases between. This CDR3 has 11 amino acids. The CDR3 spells CASSLLDTQYF. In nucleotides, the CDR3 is TGTGCCAGCAGCTTGTTAGATACGCAGTATTTT.

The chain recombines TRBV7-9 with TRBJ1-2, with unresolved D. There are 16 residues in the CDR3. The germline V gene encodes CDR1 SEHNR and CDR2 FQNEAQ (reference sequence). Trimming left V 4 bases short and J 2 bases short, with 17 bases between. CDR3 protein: CASSSSLSTPNYGYTF. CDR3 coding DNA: TGTGCCAGCAGCTCATCCCTTTCGACACCGAACTATGGCTACACCTTC.

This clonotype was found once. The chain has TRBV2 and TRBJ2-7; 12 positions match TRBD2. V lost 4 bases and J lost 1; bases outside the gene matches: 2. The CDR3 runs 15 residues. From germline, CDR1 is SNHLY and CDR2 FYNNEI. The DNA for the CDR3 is TGTGCCAGCAGTGGAGGACTAGCGGGATCCTACGAGCAGTACTTC. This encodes CASSGGLAGSYEQYF. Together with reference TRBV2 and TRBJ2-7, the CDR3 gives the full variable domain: EPEVTQTPSHQVTQMGQEVILRCVPISNHLYFYWYRQILGQKVEFLVSFYNNEISEKSEIFDDQFSVERPDGSNFTLKIRSTKLEDSAMYFCASSGGLAGSYEQYFGPGTRLTVT.

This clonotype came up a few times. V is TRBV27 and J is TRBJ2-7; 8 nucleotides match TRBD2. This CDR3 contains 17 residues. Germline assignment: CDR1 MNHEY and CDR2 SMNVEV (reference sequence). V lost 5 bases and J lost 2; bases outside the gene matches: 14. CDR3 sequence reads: CASSQTPGGGRPYEQYF. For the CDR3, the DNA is TGTGCCAGCAGTCAAACACCCGGGGGGGGCCGCCCCTACGAGCAGTACTTC.

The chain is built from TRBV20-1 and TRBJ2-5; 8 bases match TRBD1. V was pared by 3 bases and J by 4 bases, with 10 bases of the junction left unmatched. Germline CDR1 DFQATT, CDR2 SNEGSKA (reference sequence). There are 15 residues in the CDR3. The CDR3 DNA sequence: TGCAGTGCTAGGGGTCAGGGGGCATGGAGAGAGACCCAGTACTTC. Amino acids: CSARGQGAWRETQYF.

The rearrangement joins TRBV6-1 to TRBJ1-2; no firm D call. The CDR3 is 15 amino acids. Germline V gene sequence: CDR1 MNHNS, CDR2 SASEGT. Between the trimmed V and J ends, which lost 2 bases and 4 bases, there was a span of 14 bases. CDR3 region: CASSEIGNLGYGYTF. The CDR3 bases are TGTGCCAGCAGTGAAATCGGAAACCTAGGCTATGGCTACACCTTC.

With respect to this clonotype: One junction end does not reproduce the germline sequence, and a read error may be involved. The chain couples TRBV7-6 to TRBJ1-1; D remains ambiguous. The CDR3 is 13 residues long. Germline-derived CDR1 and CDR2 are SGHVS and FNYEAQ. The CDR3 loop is CASSWAGQTEDFF. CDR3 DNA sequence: TGTGCCAGCAGCTGGGCTGGTCAGACTGAAGATTTCTTT.

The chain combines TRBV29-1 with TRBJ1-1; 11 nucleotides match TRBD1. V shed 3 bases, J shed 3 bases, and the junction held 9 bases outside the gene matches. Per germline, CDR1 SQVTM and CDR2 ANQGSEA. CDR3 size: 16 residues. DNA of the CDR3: TGCAGCGTTGACCTAAGGGACAGGGGGGCGGACACTGAAGCTTTCTTT. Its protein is CSVDLRDRGADTEAFF.